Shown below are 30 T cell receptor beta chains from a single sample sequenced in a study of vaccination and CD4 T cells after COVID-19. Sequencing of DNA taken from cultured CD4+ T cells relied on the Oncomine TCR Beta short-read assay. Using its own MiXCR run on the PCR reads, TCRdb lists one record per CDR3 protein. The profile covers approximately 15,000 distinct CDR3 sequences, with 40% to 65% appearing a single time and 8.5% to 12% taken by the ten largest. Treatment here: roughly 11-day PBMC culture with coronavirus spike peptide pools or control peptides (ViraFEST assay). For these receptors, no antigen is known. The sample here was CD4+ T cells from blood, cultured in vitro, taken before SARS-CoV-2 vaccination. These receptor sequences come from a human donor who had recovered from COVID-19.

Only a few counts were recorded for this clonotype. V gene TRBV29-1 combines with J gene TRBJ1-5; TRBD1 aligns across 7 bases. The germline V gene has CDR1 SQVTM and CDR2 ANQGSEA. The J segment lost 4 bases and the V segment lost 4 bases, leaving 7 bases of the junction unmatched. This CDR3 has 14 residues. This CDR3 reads CSVAGDSPNQPQHF. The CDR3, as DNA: TGCAGCGTTGCGGGGGACAGCCCTAATCAGCCCCAGCATTTT.

The CDR3 sequence is CASSGPGPSPYEQYF. The CDR3 DNA is TGTGCCAGCAGTGGACCGGGACCCTCCCCCTACGAGCAGTACTTC. This sequence joins TRBV6-4 and TRBJ2-7; D is tentatively TRBD1 or TRBD2 (5 bases each). The CDR3 covers 15 residues. Germline V CDR1 and CDR2: MRHNA, SNTAGT. Trimming took 4 bases from V and 2 from J, leaving 15 bases between them.

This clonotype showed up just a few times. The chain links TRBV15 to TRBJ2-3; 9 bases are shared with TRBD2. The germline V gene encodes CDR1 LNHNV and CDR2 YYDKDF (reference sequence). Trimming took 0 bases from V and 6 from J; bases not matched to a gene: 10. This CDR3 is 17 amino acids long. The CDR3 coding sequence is TGTGCCACCAGCAGAGACTTCGGACTAGCGTTAACGGATACGCAGTATTTT. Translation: CATSRDFGLALTDTQYF.

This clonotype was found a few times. The CDR3 here is CASSSMRDRAYEQYF. CDR3 nucleotide sequence: TGTGCCAGCAGCTCCATGAGGGACAGGGCCTACGAGCAGTACTTC. The gene calls are TRBV11-1 and TRBJ2-7; 9 nucleotides align to TRBD1. The ends lost 4 bases at V and 2 bases at J; junction bases unmatched: 6. There are 15 residues in the CDR3. The V gene's germline CDR1 is SGHAT and CDR2 FQDESV (reference sequence).

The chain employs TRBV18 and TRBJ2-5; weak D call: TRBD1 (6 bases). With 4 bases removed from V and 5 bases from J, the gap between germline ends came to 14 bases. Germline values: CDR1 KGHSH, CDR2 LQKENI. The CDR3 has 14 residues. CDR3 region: CASSRWDTRETQYF. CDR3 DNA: TGTGCCAGCTCACGCTGGGACACCAGGGAGACCCAGTACTTC.

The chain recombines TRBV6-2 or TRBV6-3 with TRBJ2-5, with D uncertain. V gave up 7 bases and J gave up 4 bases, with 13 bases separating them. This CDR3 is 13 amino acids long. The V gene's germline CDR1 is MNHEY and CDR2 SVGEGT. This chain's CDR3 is CASTSDLRETQYF. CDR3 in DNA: TGTGCCAGCACCTCGGATTTGAGAGAGACCCAGTACTTC.

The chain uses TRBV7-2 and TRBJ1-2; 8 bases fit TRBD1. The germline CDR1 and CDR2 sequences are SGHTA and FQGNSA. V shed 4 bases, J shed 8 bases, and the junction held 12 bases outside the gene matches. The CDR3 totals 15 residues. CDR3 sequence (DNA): TGTGCCAGCAGCTCTCCTGGCAGGGGGCTGCGGGGCTACACCTTC. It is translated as CASSSPGRGLRGYTF.

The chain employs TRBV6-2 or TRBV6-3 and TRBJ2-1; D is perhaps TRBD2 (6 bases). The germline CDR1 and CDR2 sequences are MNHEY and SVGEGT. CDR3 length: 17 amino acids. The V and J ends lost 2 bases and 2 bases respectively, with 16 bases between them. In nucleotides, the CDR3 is TGTGCCAGCAGTTACCCCGGTGGTTGGACTACCTACAATGAGCAGTTCTTC. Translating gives CASSYPGGWTTYNEQFF.

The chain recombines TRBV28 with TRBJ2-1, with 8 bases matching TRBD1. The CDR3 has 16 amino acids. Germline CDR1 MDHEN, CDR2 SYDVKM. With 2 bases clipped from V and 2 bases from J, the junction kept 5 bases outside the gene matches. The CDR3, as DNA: TGTGCCAGCAGTTTAGGAGCAGGGGGCCCCTACAATGAGCAGTTCTTC. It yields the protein CASSLGAGGPYNEQFF.

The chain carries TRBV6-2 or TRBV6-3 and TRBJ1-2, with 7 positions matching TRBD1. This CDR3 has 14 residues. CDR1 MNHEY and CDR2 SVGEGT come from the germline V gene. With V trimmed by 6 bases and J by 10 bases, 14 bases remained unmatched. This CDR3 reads CASRPSGQESDYTF. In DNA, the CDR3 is TGTGCCAGCAGACCAAGCGGACAGGAAAGTGACTACACCTTC.

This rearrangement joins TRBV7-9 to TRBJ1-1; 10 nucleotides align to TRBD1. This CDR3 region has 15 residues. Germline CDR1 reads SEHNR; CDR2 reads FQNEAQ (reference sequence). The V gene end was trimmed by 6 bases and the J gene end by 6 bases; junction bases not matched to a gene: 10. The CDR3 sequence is CASSRSDRGRPEAFF. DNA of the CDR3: TGTGCCAGCAGTCGCTCTGACAGGGGGCGTCCTGAAGCTTTCTTT.

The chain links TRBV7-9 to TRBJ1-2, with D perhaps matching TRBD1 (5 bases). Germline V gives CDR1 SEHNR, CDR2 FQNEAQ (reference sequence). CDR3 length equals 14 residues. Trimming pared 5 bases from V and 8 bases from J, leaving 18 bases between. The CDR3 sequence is CASSGANQGGGYTF. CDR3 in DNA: TGTGCCAGCAGCGGTGCGAATCAGGGAGGAGGCTACACCTTC. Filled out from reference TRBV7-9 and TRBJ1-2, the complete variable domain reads DTGVSQNPRHKITKRGQNVTFRCDPISEHNRLYWYRQTLGQGPEFLTYFQNEAQLEKSRLLSDRFSAERPKGSFSTLEIQRTEQGDSAMYLCASSGANQGGGYTFGSGTRLTVV.

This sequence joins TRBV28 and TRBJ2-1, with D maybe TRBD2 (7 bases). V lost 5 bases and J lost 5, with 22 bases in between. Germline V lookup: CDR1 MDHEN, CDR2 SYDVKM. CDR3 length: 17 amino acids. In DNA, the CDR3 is TGTGCCAGCAGTCCACTGGGGGCGGGAGTGCATCACAATGAGCAGTTCTTC. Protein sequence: CASSPLGAGVHHNEQFF.

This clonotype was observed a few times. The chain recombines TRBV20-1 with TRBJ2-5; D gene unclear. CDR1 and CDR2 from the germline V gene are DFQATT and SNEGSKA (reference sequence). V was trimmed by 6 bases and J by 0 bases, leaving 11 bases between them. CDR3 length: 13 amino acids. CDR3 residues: CSAGVRHQETQYF. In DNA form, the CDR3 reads TGCAGTGCCGGAGTGCGCCACCAAGAGACCCAGTACTTC.

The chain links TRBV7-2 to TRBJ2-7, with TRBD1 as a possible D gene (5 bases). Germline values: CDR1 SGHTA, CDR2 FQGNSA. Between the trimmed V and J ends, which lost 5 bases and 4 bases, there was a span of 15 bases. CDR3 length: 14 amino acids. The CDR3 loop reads CASSPGSDSYEQYF. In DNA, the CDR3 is TGTGCCAGCAGCCCCGGATCCGACAGTTACGAGCAGTACTTC. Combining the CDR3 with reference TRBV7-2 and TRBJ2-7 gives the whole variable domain GAGVSQSPSNKVTEKGKDVELRCDPISGHTALYWYRQSLGQGLEFLIYFQGNSAPDKSGLPSDRFSAERTGGSVSTLTIQRTQQEDSAVYLCASSPGSDSYEQYFGPGTRLTVT.

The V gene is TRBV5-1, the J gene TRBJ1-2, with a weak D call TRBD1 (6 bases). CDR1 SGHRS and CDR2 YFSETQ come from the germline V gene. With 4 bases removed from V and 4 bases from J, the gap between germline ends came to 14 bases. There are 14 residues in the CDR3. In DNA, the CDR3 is TGCGCCAGCAGCGGAGGGACACTGGGCTATGGCTACACCTTC. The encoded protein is CASSGGTLGYGYTF. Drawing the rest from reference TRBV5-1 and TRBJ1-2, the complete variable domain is KAGVTQTPRYLIKTRGQQVTLSCSPISGHRSVSWYQQTPGQGLQFLFEYFSETQRNKGNFPGRFSGRQFSNSRSEMNVSTLELGDSALYLCASSGGTLGYGYTFGSGTRLTVV.

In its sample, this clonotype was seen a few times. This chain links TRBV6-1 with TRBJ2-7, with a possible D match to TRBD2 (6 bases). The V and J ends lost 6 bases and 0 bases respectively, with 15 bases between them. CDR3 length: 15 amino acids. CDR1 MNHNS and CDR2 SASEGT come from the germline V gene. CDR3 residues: CASRRGGDSSYEQYF. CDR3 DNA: TGTGCCAGCAGACGGGGAGGAGACAGCTCCTACGAGCAGTACTTC.

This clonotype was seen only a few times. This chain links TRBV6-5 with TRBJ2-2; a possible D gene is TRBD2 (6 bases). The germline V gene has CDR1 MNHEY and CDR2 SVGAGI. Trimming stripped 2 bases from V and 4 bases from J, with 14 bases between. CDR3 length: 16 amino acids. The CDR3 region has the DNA TGTGCCAGCAGTTACCTGCCAGGGAGGTCCACCGGGGAGCTGTTTTTT. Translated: CASSYLPGRSTGELFF.

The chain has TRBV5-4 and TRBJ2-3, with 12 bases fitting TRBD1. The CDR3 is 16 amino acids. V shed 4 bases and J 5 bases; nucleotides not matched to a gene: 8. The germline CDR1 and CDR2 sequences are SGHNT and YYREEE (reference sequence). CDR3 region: CASSQGDRGLRDTQYF. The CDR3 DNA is TGTGCCAGCAGCCAGGGGGACAGGGGGCTTAGAGATACGCAGTATTTT. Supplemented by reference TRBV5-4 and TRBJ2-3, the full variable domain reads ETGVTQSPTHLIKTRGQQVTLRCSSQSGHNTVSWYQQALGQGPQFIFQYYREEENGRGNFPPRFSGLQFPNYSSELNVNALELDDSALYLCASSQGDRGLRDTQYFGPGTRLTVL.

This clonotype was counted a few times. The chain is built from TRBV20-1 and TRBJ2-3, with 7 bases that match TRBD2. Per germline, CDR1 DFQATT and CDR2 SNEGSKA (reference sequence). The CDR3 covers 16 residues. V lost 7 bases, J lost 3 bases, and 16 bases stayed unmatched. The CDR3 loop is CSVRGSAGLTTDTQYF. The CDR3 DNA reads TGCAGTGTGAGGGGTTCAGCGGGGTTAACGACAGATACGCAGTATTTT.

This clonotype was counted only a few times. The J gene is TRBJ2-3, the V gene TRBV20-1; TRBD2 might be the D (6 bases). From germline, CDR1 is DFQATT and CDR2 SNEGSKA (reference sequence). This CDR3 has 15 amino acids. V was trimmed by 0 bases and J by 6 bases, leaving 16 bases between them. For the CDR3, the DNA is TGCAGTGCTAGAGATGGAGGCGGGGACCAGGATACGCAGTATTTT. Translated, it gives CSARDGGGDQDTQYF.

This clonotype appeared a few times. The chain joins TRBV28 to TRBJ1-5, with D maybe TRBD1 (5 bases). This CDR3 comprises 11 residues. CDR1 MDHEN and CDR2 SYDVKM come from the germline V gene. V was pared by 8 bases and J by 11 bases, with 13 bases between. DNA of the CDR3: TGTGCCAGCCGGGACCCCATCGCCCAGCATTTT. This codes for CASRDPIAQHF.

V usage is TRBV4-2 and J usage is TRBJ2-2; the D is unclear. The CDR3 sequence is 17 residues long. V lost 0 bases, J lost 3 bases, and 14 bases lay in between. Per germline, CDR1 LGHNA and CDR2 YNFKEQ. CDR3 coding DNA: TGTGCCAGCAGCCAAGACCCCGGGTCAGCAGACACCGGGGAGCTGTTTTTT. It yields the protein CASSQDPGSADTGELFF.

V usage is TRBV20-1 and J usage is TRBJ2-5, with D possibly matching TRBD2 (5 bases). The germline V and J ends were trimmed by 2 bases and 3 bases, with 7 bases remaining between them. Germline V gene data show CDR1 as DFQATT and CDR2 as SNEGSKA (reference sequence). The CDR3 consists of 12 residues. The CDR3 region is CSARYGEETQYF. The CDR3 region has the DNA TGCAGTGCTAGATACGGGGAAGAGACCCAGTACTTC.

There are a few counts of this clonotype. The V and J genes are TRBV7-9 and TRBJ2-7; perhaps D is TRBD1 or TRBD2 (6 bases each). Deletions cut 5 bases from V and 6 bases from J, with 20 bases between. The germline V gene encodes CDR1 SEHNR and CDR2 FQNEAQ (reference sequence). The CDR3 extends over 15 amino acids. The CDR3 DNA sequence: TGTGCCAGCAGCGTAACAGGGCCAGGAGCGGGCGAGCAGTACTTC. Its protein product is CASSVTGPGAGEQYF.

CDR3 DNA: TGTGCCAGCAGCTTAAACCTAGCGGGAGAGACCCAGTACTTC. Protein product: CASSLNLAGETQYF. The J gene is TRBJ2-5, the V gene TRBV7-3; TRBD2 agrees at 8 bases. Per the germline V gene, CDR1 is SGHTA and CDR2 is FQGTGA. The CDR3 consists of 14 residues. With V trimmed by 1 base and J by 4 bases, 2 bases remained unmatched. Based on the CDR3 plus reference TRBV7-3 and TRBJ2-5, the full variable domain is GAGVSQTPSNKVTEKGKYVELRCDPISGHTALYWYRQSLGQGPEFLIYFQGTGAADDSGLPNDRFFAVRPEGSVSTLKIQRTERGDSAVYLCASSLNLAGETQYFGPGTRLLVL.

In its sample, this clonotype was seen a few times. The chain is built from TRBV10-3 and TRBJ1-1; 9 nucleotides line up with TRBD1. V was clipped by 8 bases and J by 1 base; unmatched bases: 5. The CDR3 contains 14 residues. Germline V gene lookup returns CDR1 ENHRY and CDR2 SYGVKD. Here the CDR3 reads CAIGTGRTNTEAFF. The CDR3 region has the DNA TGTGCCATCGGGACAGGGAGGACGAACACTGAAGCTTTCTTT.

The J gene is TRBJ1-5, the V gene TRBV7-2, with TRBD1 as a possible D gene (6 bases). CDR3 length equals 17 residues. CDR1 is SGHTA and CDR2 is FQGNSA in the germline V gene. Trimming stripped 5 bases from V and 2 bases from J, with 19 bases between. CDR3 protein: CASSRAGERVGNQPQHF. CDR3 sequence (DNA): TGTGCCAGCAGCCGGGCAGGGGAAAGAGTAGGCAATCAGCCCCAGCATTTT.

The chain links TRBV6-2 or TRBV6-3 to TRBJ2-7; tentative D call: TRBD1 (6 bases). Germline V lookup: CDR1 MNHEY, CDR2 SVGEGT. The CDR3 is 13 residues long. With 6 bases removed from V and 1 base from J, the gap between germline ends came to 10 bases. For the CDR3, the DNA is TGTGCCAGCAGCCGACAGGTTTCCTACGAGCAGTACTTC. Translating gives CASSRQVSYEQYF.

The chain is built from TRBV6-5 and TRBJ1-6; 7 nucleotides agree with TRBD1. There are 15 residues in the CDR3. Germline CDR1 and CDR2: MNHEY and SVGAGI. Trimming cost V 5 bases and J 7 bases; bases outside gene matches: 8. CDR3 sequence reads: CASSPSTGLNSPLHF. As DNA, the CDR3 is TGTGCCAGCAGTCCCTCGACAGGGTTGAATTCACCCCTCCACTTT.